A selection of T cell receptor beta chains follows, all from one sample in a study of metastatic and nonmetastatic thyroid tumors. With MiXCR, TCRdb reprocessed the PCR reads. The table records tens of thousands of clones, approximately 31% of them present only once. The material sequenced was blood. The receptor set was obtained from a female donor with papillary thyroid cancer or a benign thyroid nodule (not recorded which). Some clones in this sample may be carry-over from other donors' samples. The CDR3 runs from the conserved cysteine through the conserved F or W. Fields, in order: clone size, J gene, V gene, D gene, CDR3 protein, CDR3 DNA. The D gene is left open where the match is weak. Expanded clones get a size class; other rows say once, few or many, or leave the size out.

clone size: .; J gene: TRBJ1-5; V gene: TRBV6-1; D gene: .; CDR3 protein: CASSKICNQPQHF; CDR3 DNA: TGTGCCAGCAGCAAGATTTGCAATCAGCCCCAGCATTTT
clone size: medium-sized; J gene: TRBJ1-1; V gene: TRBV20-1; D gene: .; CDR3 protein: CSARGGGASAGTVNTEAFF; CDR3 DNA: TGCAGTGCTAGAGGTGGCGGGGCCAGCGCCGGTACTGTGAACACTGAAGCTTTCTTT
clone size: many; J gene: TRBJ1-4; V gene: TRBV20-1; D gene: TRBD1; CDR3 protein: CSANPGQGNEKLFF; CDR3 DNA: TGCAGTGCTAACCCGGGACAGGGTAATGAAAAACTGTTTTTT
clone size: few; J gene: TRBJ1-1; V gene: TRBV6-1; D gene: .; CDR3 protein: CASSQKNRGLSNTEAFF; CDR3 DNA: TGTGCCAGCAGTCAGAAAAACCGGGGGCTATCGAACACTGAAGCTTTCTTT
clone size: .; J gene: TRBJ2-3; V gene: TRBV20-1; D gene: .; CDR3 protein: CSASRSFSTDTQYF; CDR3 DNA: TGCAGTGCTTCAAGATCTTTTAGCACAGATACGCAGTATTTT
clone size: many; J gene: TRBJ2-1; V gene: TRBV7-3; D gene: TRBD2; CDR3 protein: CASSRGLAESNEQFF; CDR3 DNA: TGTGCCAGCAGTCGGGGACTAGCGGAATCAAATGAGCAGTTCTTC
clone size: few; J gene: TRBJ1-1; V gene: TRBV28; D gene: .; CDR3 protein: CASSQLARGAAVAFF; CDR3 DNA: TGTGCCAGCAGTCAACTCGCAAGGGGGGCAGCAGTTGCTTTCTTT
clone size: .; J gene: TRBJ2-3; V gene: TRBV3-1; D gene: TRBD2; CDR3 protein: CPSSLRVAGESDTQYF; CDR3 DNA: TGTCCCAGCAGCCTAAGAGTTGCGGGAGAGTCAGATACGCAGTATTTT
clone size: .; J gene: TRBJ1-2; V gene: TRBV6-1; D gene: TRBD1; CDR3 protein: CASSERGQVMIDYGYTF; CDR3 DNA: TGTGCCAGCAGTGAACGCGGACAGGTAATGATAGACTATGGCTACACCTTC
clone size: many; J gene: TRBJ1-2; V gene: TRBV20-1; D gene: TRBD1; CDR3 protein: CSAPRQGISYGYTF; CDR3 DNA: TGCAGTGCTCCAAGACAGGGGATTTCCTATGGCTACACCTTC
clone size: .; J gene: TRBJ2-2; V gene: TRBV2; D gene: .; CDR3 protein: CASSEAGGGRNTGELFF; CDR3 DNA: TGTGCCAGCAGTGAAGCTGGTGGGGGTCGGAACACCGGGGAGCTGTTTTTT
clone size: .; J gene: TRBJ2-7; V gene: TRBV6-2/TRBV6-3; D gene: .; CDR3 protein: CASSYGHRSYEQYF; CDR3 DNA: TGTGCCAGCAGTTACGGTCATCGATCCTACGAGCAGTACTTC
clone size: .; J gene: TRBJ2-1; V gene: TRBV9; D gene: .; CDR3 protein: CASSVSSYSYNEQFF; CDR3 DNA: TGTGCCAGCAGCGTTTCTAGCTACTCCTACAATGAGCAGTTCTTC
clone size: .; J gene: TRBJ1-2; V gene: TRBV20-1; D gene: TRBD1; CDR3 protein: CSARDRGLIYGYTF; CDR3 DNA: TGCAGTGCTAGAGACAGGGGGCTGATCTATGGCTACACCTTC
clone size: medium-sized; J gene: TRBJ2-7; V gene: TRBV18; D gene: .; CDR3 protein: CASSPSYREDEQYF; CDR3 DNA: TGTGCCAGCTCACCATCTTACAGGGAAGACGAGCAGTACTTC
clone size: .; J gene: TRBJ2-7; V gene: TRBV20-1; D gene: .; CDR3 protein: CSTRQASYEQYF; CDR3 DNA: TGCAGTACCCGACAGGCCTCCTACGAGCAGTACTTC
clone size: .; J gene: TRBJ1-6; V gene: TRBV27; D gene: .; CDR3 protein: CASSFRQERSYNSPLHF; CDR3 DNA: TGTGCCAGCAGTTTCCGACAGGAGAGATCCTATAATTCACCCCTCCACTTT
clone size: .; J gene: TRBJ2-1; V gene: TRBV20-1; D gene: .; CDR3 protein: CSAPGWWNEQFF; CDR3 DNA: TGCAGTGCCCCTGGCTGGTGGAATGAGCAGTTCTTC
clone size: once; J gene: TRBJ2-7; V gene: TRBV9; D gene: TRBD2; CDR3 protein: CASSAGTSGYEQYF; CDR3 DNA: TGTGCCAGCAGCGCAGGGACTAGCGGCTACGAGCAGTACTTC
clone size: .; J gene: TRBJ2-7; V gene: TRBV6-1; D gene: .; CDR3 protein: CASSPPGRSYEQYF; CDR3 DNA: TGTGCCAGCAGCCCTCCCGGTCGCTCCTACGAGCAGTACTTC
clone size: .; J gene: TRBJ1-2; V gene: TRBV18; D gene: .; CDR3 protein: CASSPGPGTGPNYGYTF; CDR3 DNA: TGTGCCAGCTCACCGGGCCCCGGGACGGGCCCCAACTATGGCTACACCTTC
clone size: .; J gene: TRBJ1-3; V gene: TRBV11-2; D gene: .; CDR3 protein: CACRRSFGKTIYF; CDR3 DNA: TGTGCCTGCAGGAGGTCATTCGGAAAAACCATATATTTT
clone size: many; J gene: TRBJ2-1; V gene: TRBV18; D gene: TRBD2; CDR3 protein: CASSPPLAGEDNEQFF; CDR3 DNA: TGTGCCAGCTCACCACCTCTAGCGGGAGAGGACAATGAGCAGTTCTTC
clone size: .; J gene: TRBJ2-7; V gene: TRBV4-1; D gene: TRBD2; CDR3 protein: CASSQVAGGLYKQYF; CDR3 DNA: TGCGCCAGCAGCCAAGTGGCGGGAGGCCTCTATAAGCAGTACTTC
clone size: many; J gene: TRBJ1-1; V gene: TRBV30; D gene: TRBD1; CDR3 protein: CAGGTGFANTEAFF; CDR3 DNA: TGTGCCGGGGGGACAGGGTTTGCGAACACTGAAGCTTTCTTT
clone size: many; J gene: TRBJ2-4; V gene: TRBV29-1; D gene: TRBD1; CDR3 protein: CSVGDRGHKNIQYF; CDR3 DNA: TGCAGCGTCGGCGACAGGGGCCACAAAAACATTCAGTACTTC
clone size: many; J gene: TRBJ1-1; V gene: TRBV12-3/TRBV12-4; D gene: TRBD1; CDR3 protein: CASGYRGGMNTEAFF; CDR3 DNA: TGTGCCAGCGGCTACAGGGGGGGAATGAACACTGAAGCTTTCTTT
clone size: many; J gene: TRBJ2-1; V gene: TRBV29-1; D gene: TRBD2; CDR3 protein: CSVRREAYEQFF; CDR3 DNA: TGCAGCGTTAGGCGGGAGGCCTATGAGCAGTTCTTC
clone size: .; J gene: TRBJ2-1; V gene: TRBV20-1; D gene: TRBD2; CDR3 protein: CRAQSGSGLTQFF; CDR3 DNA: TGCAGGGCTCAAAGCGGGAGTGGTCTGACGCAGTTCTTC
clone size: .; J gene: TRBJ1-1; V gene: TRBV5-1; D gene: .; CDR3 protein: CASKASIVHTEAFF; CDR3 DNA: TGCGCCAGCAAAGCATCCATAGTGCACACTGAAGCTTTCTTT
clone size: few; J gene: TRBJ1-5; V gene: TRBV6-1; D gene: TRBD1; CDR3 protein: CAIGRTGGQQPQHF; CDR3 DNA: TGTGCCATAGGACGGACAGGGGGCCAACAGCCCCAGCATTTT
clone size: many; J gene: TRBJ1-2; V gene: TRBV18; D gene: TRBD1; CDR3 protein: CASSPTGQGNYGYTF; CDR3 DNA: TGTGCCAGCTCACCAACGGGACAGGGGAACTATGGCTACACCTTC
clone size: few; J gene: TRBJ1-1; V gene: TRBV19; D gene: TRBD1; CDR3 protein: CASTYTDRVNTEAFF; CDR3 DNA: TGTGCCAGTACCTACACCGACAGGGTGAACACTGAAGCTTTCTTT
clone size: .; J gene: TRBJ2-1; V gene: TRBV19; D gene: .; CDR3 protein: CASSIGISVTMSSYNDQFF; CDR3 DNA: TGTGCCAGTAGTATCGGGATTAGCGTAACAATGAGCTCCTACAATGATCAGTTCTTC
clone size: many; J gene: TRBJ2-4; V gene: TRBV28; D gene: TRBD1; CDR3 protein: CASSSPGQGDFNIQYF; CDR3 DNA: TGTGCCAGCAGTTCTCCCGGACAGGGAGATTTCAACATTCAGTACTTC
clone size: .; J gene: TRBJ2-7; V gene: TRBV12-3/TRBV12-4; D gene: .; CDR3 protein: CAAWKASGEQYF; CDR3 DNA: TGTGCCGCCTGGAAGGCATCTGGGGAGCAGTACTTC
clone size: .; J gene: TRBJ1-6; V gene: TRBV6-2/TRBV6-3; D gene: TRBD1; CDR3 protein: CASGPGTGVSPLHF; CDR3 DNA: TGTGCCAGCGGACCCGGGACAGGAGTTTCACCCCTCCACTTT
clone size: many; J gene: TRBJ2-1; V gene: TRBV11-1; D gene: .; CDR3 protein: CASSPRRIGGNEQFF; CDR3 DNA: TGTGCCAGCAGCCCAAGGAGGATCGGCGGGAATGAGCAGTTCTTC
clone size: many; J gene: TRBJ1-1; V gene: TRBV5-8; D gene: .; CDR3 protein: CASSLETFTEAFF; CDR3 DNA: TGTGCCAGCAGCTTGGAGACCTTCACTGAAGCTTTCTTT
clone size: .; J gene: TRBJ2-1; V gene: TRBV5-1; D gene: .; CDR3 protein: CASSFLHEQFF; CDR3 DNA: TGCGCCAGCAGCTTTCTCCATGAGCAGTTCTTC